These T cell receptor beta chains were read from a single sample in a study of blood T cell repertoires in COVID-19. Libraries were prepared by immunoSEQ multiplex PCR; TCRdb keeps only in-frame clonotypes and omits some of them. The sample contains fewer than 350,000 clones, just over 90% of which appear only once. Specimen: PBMCs or T cells enriched from blood (not recorded which). These receptors all stem from a woman between 40 and 50 years old with acute COVID-19. CDR3s include the opening cysteine and the closing phenylalanine or tryptophan. Fields, in order: J gene, D gene, clone size, V gene, CDR3 DNA, CDR3 protein. D genes are given only for firm matches. Rows give clone size only sometimes, using once, few, many, or a class for an expanded clone.

J gene: TRBJ2-1
D gene: TRBD1
clone size: once
V gene: TRBV3-1/TRBV3-2
CDR3 DNA: TGTGCCAGCAGCCAAAAGGGGGCACGATACAATGAGCAGTTCTTC
CDR3 protein: CASSQKGARYNEQFF

J gene: TRBJ1-6
D gene: TRBD1
clone size: .
V gene: TRBV28
CDR3 DNA: TGTGCCAGCAGTTCCCCGGGGACAGGGCTCTCACCCCTCCACTTT
CDR3 protein: CASSSPGTGLSPLHF

J gene: TRBJ2-7
D gene: .
clone size: once
V gene: TRBV7-2
CDR3 DNA: TGTGCCAGCAGCCCCCGACAAGACTCCTACGAGCAGTACTTC
CDR3 protein: CASSPRQDSYEQYF

J gene: TRBJ2-3
D gene: .
clone size: .
V gene: TRBV5-4
CDR3 DNA: TGTGCCAGCAGCTTGGCAGAGGGAGGCAGAGCGGCGCAGTATTTT
CDR3 protein: CASSLAEGGRAAQYF

J gene: TRBJ1-3
D gene: .
clone size: .
V gene: TRBV7-2
CDR3 DNA: TGTGCCAGCAGCTTAGTCGGGCGGGGAACGAGCTCTGGAAACACCATATATTTT
CDR3 protein: CASSLVGRGTSSGNTIYF

J gene: TRBJ2-7
D gene: TRBD2
clone size: .
V gene: TRBV11-2
CDR3 DNA: TGTGCCAGCAGCCCTTCGACTAGCGGGGGCTCTGAGCAGTACTTC
CDR3 protein: CASSPSTSGGSEQYF

J gene: TRBJ2-2
D gene: TRBD1
clone size: .
V gene: TRBV6-5
CDR3 DNA: TGTGCCAGCAGTTACACCAGGGGGCGTTTTCCCGGGGAGCTGTTTTTT
CDR3 protein: CASSYTRGRFPGELFF

J gene: TRBJ1-1
D gene: .
clone size: .
V gene: TRBV28
CDR3 DNA: TGTGCCAGCAGTTTATACCTATACGGCGACCGGGGGGACACTGAAGCTTTCTTT
CDR3 protein: CASSLYLYGDRGDTEAFF

J gene: TRBJ1-6
D gene: TRBD1
clone size: .
V gene: TRBV7-9
CDR3 DNA: TGTGCCAGCAGCGGTGGGATACAGGGGGCCTCACCCCTCCACTTT
CDR3 protein: CASSGGIQGASPLHF

J gene: TRBJ1-1
D gene: .
clone size: .
V gene: TRBV7-2
CDR3 DNA: TGTGCCAGCAGCTTGGAGCGGGACACTGAAGCTTTCTTT
CDR3 protein: CASSLERDTEAFF

J gene: TRBJ1-3
D gene: .
clone size: .
V gene: TRBV7-9
CDR3 DNA: TGTGCCAGCAGCTTACTGAGGGCTGGAAACACCATATATTTT
CDR3 protein: CASSLLRAGNTIYF

J gene: TRBJ2-7
D gene: .
clone size: .
V gene: TRBV11-2
CDR3 DNA: TGTGCCAGCAGCTTAGGGAGGGGCGGCAGGGTGGTTTCCGAGCAGTACTTC
CDR3 protein: CASSLGRGGRVVSEQYF

J gene: TRBJ1-1
D gene: .
clone size: .
V gene: TRBV9
CDR3 DNA: TGTGCCAGCAGCGCCTCGACAGTTTCGAACACTGAAGCTTTCTTT
CDR3 protein: CASSASTVSNTEAFF

J gene: TRBJ1-3
D gene: .
clone size: once
V gene: TRBV18
CDR3 DNA: TGTGCCAGCTCACCTCTAGGGGGTTCTGGAAACACCATATATTTT
CDR3 protein: CASSPLGGSGNTIYF

J gene: TRBJ2-5
D gene: .
clone size: .
V gene: TRBV12-3/TRBV12-4
CDR3 DNA: TGTGCCAGCAGGGACAGTATCCAAGAGACCCAGTACTTC
CDR3 protein: CASRDSIQETQYF

J gene: TRBJ2-1
D gene: .
clone size: .
V gene: TRBV7-3
CDR3 DNA: TGTGCCAGCAGCTTAAGTTTATCGTCGGGAAATGAGCAGTTCTTC
CDR3 protein: CASSLSLSSGNEQFF

J gene: TRBJ1-4
D gene: .
clone size: .
V gene: TRBV12-5
CDR3 DNA: TGTGCTAGTGGCCTCGCCCGGGAAAAACTGTTTTTT
CDR3 protein: CASGLAREKLFF

J gene: TRBJ2-7
D gene: TRBD2
clone size: .
V gene: TRBV9
CDR3 DNA: TGTGCCAGCAGCCCCCGACCTGGGGGGGCCTACGAGCAGTACTTC
CDR3 protein: CASSPRPGGAYEQYF

J gene: TRBJ2-7
D gene: TRBD1
clone size: few
V gene: TRBV5-1
CDR3 DNA: TGCGCCAGCAGCTTGGCGGGACAGGGGTACGAGCAGTACTTC
CDR3 protein: CASSLAGQGYEQYF

J gene: TRBJ2-5
D gene: .
clone size: .
V gene: TRBV28
CDR3 DNA: TGTGCCAGCATGGCACTCCCATCCTTTAGCGAGACCCAGTACTTC
CDR3 protein: CASMALPSFSETQYF

J gene: TRBJ2-3
D gene: .
clone size: .
V gene: TRBV9
CDR3 DNA: TGTGCCAGCAGCGTAGCAGCGCTAGTCACAGATACGCAGTATTTT
CDR3 protein: CASSVAALVTDTQYF

J gene: TRBJ2-3
D gene: TRBD1
clone size: .
V gene: TRBV5-6
CDR3 DNA: TGTGCCAGCAGCTCGAGGACAGGGACGACAGATACGCAGTATTTT
CDR3 protein: CASSSRTGTTDTQYF

J gene: TRBJ2-1
D gene: TRBD2
clone size: .
V gene: TRBV7-9
CDR3 DNA: TGTGCCAGCAGCCCTGCAAGACTAGCGGGAGGCTCGGATGAGCAGTTCTTC
CDR3 protein: CASSPARLAGGSDEQFF

J gene: TRBJ1-2
D gene: TRBD1
clone size: .
V gene: TRBV2
CDR3 DNA: TGTGCCAGCAGTGACAGGGGGAACTATGGCTACACCTTC
CDR3 protein: CASSDRGNYGYTF

J gene: TRBJ2-3
D gene: TRBD2
clone size: .
V gene: TRBV19
CDR3 DNA: TGTGCCAGTAGTATTGGGCTAGCGGGGCCTGAAAGCACAGATACGCAGTATTTT
CDR3 protein: CASSIGLAGPESTDTQYF

J gene: TRBJ2-5
D gene: TRBD2
clone size: .
V gene: TRBV18
CDR3 DNA: TGTGCCAGCTCACCTGCGGGGGGGAGAGAGACCCAGTACTTC
CDR3 protein: CASSPAGGRETQYF

J gene: TRBJ2-3
D gene: TRBD2
clone size: .
V gene: TRBV3-1/TRBV3-2
CDR3 DNA: TGTGCCAGCAGCCAGCGGGGGGGCGTAGATACGCAGTATTTT
CDR3 protein: CASSQRGGVDTQYF

J gene: TRBJ1-5
D gene: TRBD1
clone size: .
V gene: TRBV2
CDR3 DNA: TGTGCCAGCACCCCGACAGGGTTAAATCAGCCCCAGCATTTT
CDR3 protein: CASTPTGLNQPQHF

J gene: TRBJ1-2
D gene: TRBD1
clone size: .
V gene: TRBV7-9
CDR3 DNA: TGTGCCAGCGGGTCTGGACAGGAAACTAACTATGGCTACACCTTC
CDR3 protein: CASGSGQETNYGYTF

J gene: TRBJ2-5
D gene: TRBD2
clone size: .
V gene: TRBV4-1
CDR3 DNA: TGCGCCAGCAGCCAAGATCCTTGGACTAGCGCACAAGAGACCCAGTACTTC
CDR3 protein: CASSQDPWTSAQETQYF

J gene: TRBJ1-1
D gene: TRBD1
clone size: .
V gene: TRBV3-1/TRBV3-2
CDR3 DNA: TGTGCCAGCAGCCCTGGGGACAGCAATACACTGATGAACACTGAAGCTTTCTTT
CDR3 protein: CASSPGDSNTLMNTEAFF